A selection of T cell receptor beta chains follows, all from one sample in a study of CD8 T cells in ankylosing spondylitis. TCRdb re-analysed the 5' RACE reads in MiXCR, keeping a single row per CDR3 protein. The top ten hold around 0.51% of the sample, which has some 840,000 distinct CDR3 sequences, 12% seen once. Specimen: blood, either unsorted or a sorted T cell fraction (not recorded which). The receptors here all came from a male donor with ankylosing spondylitis. The CDR3 runs from the conserved cysteine through the conserved F or W. The order of the fields is clone size, J gene, D gene, V gene, CDR3 DNA, CDR3 protein. A D gene is named only where the DNA matches it firmly. Size tells how often a clone was seen (once, few, many) or the class of an expanded clone, and some rows leave it out.

few,TRBJ2-4,TRBD2,TRBV7-9,TGTGCCAGCAGCCCGTGGGGGGGTGTCAAAAACATTCAGTACTTC,CASSPWGGVKNIQYF
.,TRBJ1-2,.,TRBV20-1,TGCAGTGCTCGATCCCGGGCAGGCCCGTATGGCTACACCTTC,CSARSRAGPYGYTF
.,TRBJ2-7,.,TRBV11-2,TGTGCCAGCAGTAAACTAGACAAAGTTGACGAGCAGTACTTC,CASSKLDKVDEQYF
few,TRBJ2-7,TRBD1,TRBV12-3/TRBV12-4,TGTGCCAGCACCATCGGACAGGGTATTGGATACGAGCAGTACTTC,CASTIGQGIGYEQYF
few,TRBJ1-2,TRBD1,TRBV20-1,TGCTGTGCTGCCGACAGGGGAAGTGGGTTCAGCTATGGCTACACCTTC,CCAADRGSGFSYGYTF
.,TRBJ2-1,TRBD2,TRBV5-1,TGCGCCAGCAGCCGCCGGGTAGCGGGAAGCAATGAGCAGTTCTTC,CASSRRVAGSNEQFF
few,TRBJ1-1,.,TRBV5-1,TGCGCCAGCAGCCCAGGTTGGATGAACACTGAAGCTTTCTTT,CASSPGWMNTEAFF
few,TRBJ2-1,.,TRBV20-1,TGCAGTGCTGTGGGGTTGGAGCGGGAGCAGTTCTTC,CSAVGLEREQFF
few,TRBJ1-5,TRBD1,TRBV7-2,TGTGCCAGCAGCTTCCCGGGACAGGGTCTGGCGCAGCCCCAGCATTTT,CASSFPGQGLAQPQHF
few,TRBJ1-6,.,TRBV20-1,TGCAGTGCCGGCGGGACCACTAATTCACCCCTCCACTTT,CSAGGTTNSPLHF
many,TRBJ1-1,.,TRBV3-1,TGTGCCAGCAGCCAAGGGGGCGGGTTTGCTGAAGCTTTCTTT,CASSQGGGFAEAFF
few,TRBJ1-1,TRBD1,TRBV10-3,TGTGCCATCAGCCAGGGGGGGCAGGCTGAAGCTTTCTTT,CAISQGGQAEAFF
.,TRBJ2-3,.,TRBV21-1,TGTGCCAGCAGCAAAGAGGGACTAGCGGGATGCACAGATACGCAGTATTTT,CASSKEGLAGCTDTQYF
.,TRBJ2-3,TRBD2,TRBV24-1,TGTGCCACCAGTGATACTAGCGGGAGTGGTACAGATACGCAGTATTTT,CATSDTSGSGTDTQYF
many,TRBJ2-5,.,TRBV5-1,TGCGCCAGCAGCCCTTCACCGAGGGGGCAAGAGACCCAGTACTTC,CASSPSPRGQETQYF
many,TRBJ2-7,TRBD1,TRBV18,TGTGCCAGCTCCCCCGGGACAGGGGGTGACGAGCAGTACTTC,CASSPGTGGDEQYF
few,TRBJ2-3,.,TRBV27,TGTGCCAGCAGTCCTGCCCGAGAAGGCACAGATACGCAGTATTTT,CASSPAREGTDTQYF
many,TRBJ1-3,.,TRBV12-3/TRBV12-4,TGTGCCAGCAGTTATCCGGGACACGACACCATATATTTT,CASSYPGHDTIYF
.,TRBJ2-7,.,TRBV28,TGTGCCAGCAAACACACGGGTGAGCAGTACTTC,CASKHTGEQYF
many,TRBJ1-1,.,TRBV7-9,TGTGCCAGCAGCTTAGCGGCGGGGAAAGCTTTCTTT,CASSLAAGKAFF
few,TRBJ1-2,.,TRBV7-2,TGTGCCAGCAGCTCGGGAAACCAAAACTATGGCTACACCTTC,CASSSGNQNYGYTF
.,TRBJ1-1,.,TRBV4-3,TGCGCCAGCAGCCAAGTTAATGACGCTGAGATTATTGAAGCTTTCTTT,CASSQVNDAEIIEAFF
few,TRBJ1-1,.,TRBV5-1,TGCGCCAGCAGCTTGACCAGGTCCTTCATGAACACTGAAGCTTTCTTT,CASSLTRSFMNTEAFF
few,TRBJ2-2,.,TRBV18,TGTGCCAGCTCACCAGTTATGGACACCGGGGAGCTGTTTTTT,CASSPVMDTGELFF
few,TRBJ1-1,TRBD1,TRBV9,TGTGCCAGCAGCCCCACCTTGACAGGGAATCGGGGTACTGAAGCTTTCTTT,CASSPTLTGNRGTEAFF
few,TRBJ2-7,.,TRBV27,TGTGCCAGCAGCAATAACAGGGAATACACCTACGAGCAGTACTTC,CASSNNREYTYEQYF
.,TRBJ2-5,.,TRBV10-3,TGTGCCATCGGGAGCCGGGGCCAAGAGACCCAGTACTTC,CAIGSRGQETQYF
.,TRBJ2-3,.,TRBV6-5,TGTGCCAGCAGTTACGGTTTCGGAGCAGATACGCAGTATTTT,CASSYGFGADTQYF
few,TRBJ2-5,TRBD2,TRBV6-5,TGTGCCAGCAGTTACTCGATGCTTACTAGCGGGGAGACCCAGTACTTC,CASSYSMLTSGETQYF
few,TRBJ1-5,.,TRBV5-1,TGCGCCAGCAGCTTTGACATCTATCAGCCCCAGCATTTT,CASSFDIYQPQHF
few,TRBJ1-1,.,TRBV7-2,TGTGCCAGCCACTACCGGGCGGCCACTGAAGCTTTCTTT,CASHYRAATEAFF
few,TRBJ1-1,.,TRBV4-1,TGCGCCAGCAGCCAAGGGACTCCGGGGCTCGGATCTGAAGCTTTCTTT,CASSQGTPGLGSEAFF
many,TRBJ1-6,.,TRBV12-3/TRBV12-4,TGTGCCAGCAGTTTGGGTCAGTCAAATTCACCCCTCCACTTT,CASSLGQSNSPLHF
many,TRBJ2-5,.,TRBV18,TGTGCCAGCTCACCAGAGGAGACCCAGTACTTC,CASSPEETQYF
.,TRBJ2-6,.,TRBV6-1,TGTGCCAGCAGCCTGGACAGATTGAGCTCTGGGGCCAACGTCCTGACTTTC,CASSLDRLSSGANVLTF
many,TRBJ2-1,TRBD2,TRBV7-8,TGTGCCAGCAGGATCCTAGCGGGGGGGCGAGGGAATGAGCAGTTCTTC,CASRILAGGRGNEQFF
few,TRBJ2-4,.,TRBV11-2,TGTGCCAGCAGCTTAGGGGCAGGGTACGAAATTCAGTACTTC,CASSLGAGYEIQYF
.,TRBJ2-2,.,TRBV5-1,TGCGCCAGCGAGACAGGTTCGAACACCGGGGAGCTGTTTTTT,CASETGSNTGELFF
.,TRBJ1-2,TRBD1,TRBV5-6,TGTGCCAGCAGCTTGTTACAGGGGCATGGCTACACCTTC,CASSLLQGHGYTF
.,TRBJ2-1,TRBD2,TRBV29-1,TGCAGCGTTCAAGGGTCTAGCGGAGGCCCCTACAATGAGCAGTTCTTC,CSVQGSSGGPYNEQFF
.,TRBJ2-7,TRBD2,TRBV20-1,TGCAGTGCTAGAGCCGGGACTAGCGGGAGATACGAGCAGTACTTC,CSARAGTSGRYEQYF
few,TRBJ2-7,.,TRBV6-2/TRBV6-3,TGTGCCAGCAGCCCGCGGCAGGAAGCCTACGAGCAGTACTTC,CASSPRQEAYEQYF
.,TRBJ2-2,TRBD1,TRBV20-1,TGCAGTGCCGATACCCGGGACAGGAACACCGGGGAGCTGTTTTTT,CSADTRDRNTGELFF
few,TRBJ1-1,.,TRBV27,TGTGCCAGCAGCGGGGTTATGGGAACTGAAGCTTTCTTT,CASSGVMGTEAFF
many,TRBJ1-6,.,TRBV27,TGTGCCAGCAGTAACCAGAGGGATTCACCCCTCCACTTT,CASSNQRDSPLHF
few,TRBJ2-1,.,TRBV6-1,TGTGCCAGCAGGGATATACCGGGACGTCGGGGAAGCTCCTACAATGAGCAGTTCTTC,CASRDIPGRRGSSYNEQFF
few,TRBJ2-7,.,TRBV18,TGTGCCAGCTCACCGGGACCCCTCTCCTACGAGCAGTACTTC,CASSPGPLSYEQYF
.,TRBJ2-1,.,TRBV7-6,TGTGCCAGCAGCCCCGGGATAGCGGAATACAATGAGCAGTTCTTC,CASSPGIAEYNEQFF
.,TRBJ1-1,.,TRBV5-1,TGCGCCAGCACCCCGCTGGGGAGCACTGAAGCTTTCTTT,CASTPLGSTEAFF
.,TRBJ2-3,.,TRBV7-2,TGTGCCAGCTCGGCCTGGGGATACACGGATACGCAGTATTTT,CASSAWGYTDTQYF
few,TRBJ1-1,.,TRBV5-1,TGCGCCAGCAGCCCAGGGCCTTCTAGGGACACTGAAGCTTTCTTT,CASSPGPSRDTEAFF
few,TRBJ2-3,TRBD2,TRBV7-8,TGTGCCAGCAGCCCTAGAGAATACCGGGGGGAGACAGATACGCAGTATTTT,CASSPREYRGETDTQYF
few,TRBJ2-1,TRBD1,TRBV7-7,TGTGCTAGCAGCCCCGGGACAGGGATCGGGCAGTTCTTC,CASSPGTGIGQFF
.,TRBJ2-1,.,TRBV28,TGTGCCAGCAGTTTATGGGGCTTATTTGGTAGCGGATACAATGAGCAGTTCTTC,CASSLWGLFGSGYNEQFF
.,TRBJ2-7,TRBD2,TRBV18,TGTGCCAGCTCACCCTCGGGACTAACCACCTACGAGCAGTACTTC,CASSPSGLTTYEQYF
few,TRBJ2-2,TRBD2,TRBV20-1,TGCAGTGCCGGTTTTACTAGCGGGAGGCCCACTCCAGGCGGGGAGCTGTTTTTT,CSAGFTSGRPTPGGELFF
few,TRBJ2-3,TRBD1,TRBV12-3/TRBV12-4,TGTGCCAGCAGTATCCGGGACAGGGGGACAGATACGCAGTATTTT,CASSIRDRGTDTQYF
few,TRBJ2-2,.,TRBV4-2,TGTGCCAGCAGCCCCCCAGCGGGCGGGGAGCTGTTTTTT,CASSPPAGGELFF
few,TRBJ2-5,.,TRBV20-1,TGCAGTGCCCTCAATAAAGAGACCCAGTACTTC,CSALNKETQYF